This T cell receptor (beta chain) was profiled in a study of shared clonotypes between healthy human individuals. Study results and limitations: It was observed that approximately 5% of naive CD4 clonotypes were shared across several donors. Researchers found naive subsets generally carried larger estimated richness than memory subsets. Few donors restricted represented genetic and exposure-history diversity.

With respect to this clone: Its antigen is undetermined.

Naive CD8 cells were CD45RO-negative, positively selected for CCR7, excluding terminally differentiated effector memory CD45RA+ cells. The trim removed 3 bases at V and 8 bases at J, leaving 2 bases unmatched. CDR3 length equals 14 residues. CDR1 is LNHDA, CDR2 SQIVND, per germline (reference sequence). Original data processing: As immunoSEQ supplied junction-only sequences (without quality scores), filtering differed. The data were produced by immunoSEQ multiplex PCR, yet TCRdb's version contains in-frame clones alone and is incomplete. V, J and clone size are those of that table, while D and trimming were read from the DNA. Here the sample spans about 2,200,000 clones, 85% to 95% being singletons.

The sequencing sample was made of naive CD8+ T cells from PBMCs. The genes are TRBV19 and TRBJ2-1, with 12 bases identical to TRBD2. The source of this sequence is a man aged 18 to 29 in good health. Some clones in this sample may be carry-over from other donors' samples. The CDR3 region is CASSMTSGRYEQFF. The CDR3 DNA reads as TGTGCCAGTAGTATGACTAGCGGGAGATATGAGCAGTTCTTC. The full variable domain, in which reference TRBV19 and TRBJ2-1 provide the parts outside the CDR3, is DGGITQSPKYLFRKEGQNVTLSCEQNLNHDAMYWYRQDPGQGLRLIYYSQIVNDFQKGDIAEGYSVSREKKESFPLTVTSAQKNPTAFYLCASSMTSGRYEQFFGPGTRLTVL.